Reported below is one T cell receptor beta chain. The entry originates in a study of technical replicates of blood from a few donors. Assay used: immunoSEQ multiplex PCR; TCRdb lists only in-frame clones, some missing. There are some 60,000 clones in the sample; over 85% occur only once, and 4% to 5% lies in the top ten. Germline-derived CDR1 and CDR2 are SGHAT and FQNNGV. Trimming stripped 5 bases from V and 8 bases from J, with 13 bases between. The CDR3 is made up of 13 amino acids. Sequencing was carried out using PBMCs. The V call is TRBV11-2, the J call TRBJ2-1, with D maybe TRBD2 (6 bases). This receptor was taken from a human donor in good health. Some clones in this sample may be carry-over from other donors' samples. The CDR3 protein is CASSPTGVHEQFF. In DNA, the CDR3 is TGTGCCAGCAGCCCTACGGGAGTCCATGAGCAGTTCTTC.